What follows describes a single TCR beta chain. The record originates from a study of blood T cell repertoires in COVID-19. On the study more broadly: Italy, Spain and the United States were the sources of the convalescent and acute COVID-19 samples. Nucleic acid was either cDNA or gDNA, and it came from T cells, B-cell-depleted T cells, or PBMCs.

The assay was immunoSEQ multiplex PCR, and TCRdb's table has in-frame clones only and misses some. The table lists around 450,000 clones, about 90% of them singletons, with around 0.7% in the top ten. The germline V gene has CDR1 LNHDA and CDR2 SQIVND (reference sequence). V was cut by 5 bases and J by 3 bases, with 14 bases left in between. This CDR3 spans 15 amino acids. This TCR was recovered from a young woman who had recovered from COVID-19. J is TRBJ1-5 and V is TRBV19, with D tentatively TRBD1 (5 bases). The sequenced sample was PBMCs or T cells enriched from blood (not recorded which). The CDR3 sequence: CASSPQDRLNQPQHF. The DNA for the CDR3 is TGTGCCAGTAGTCCACAAGACAGACTCAATCAGCCCCAGCATTTT.